Listed below are T cell receptor beta chains from one sample, sequenced in a study of blood T cell repertoires in COVID-19. Profiled with immunoSEQ multiplex PCR; TCRdb holds only in-frame clones, not every one. The table records 290,000 or so clones, 75% to 90% of them present only once. Sequenced: peripheral blood. These receptors all come from a man between 18 and 29 years old with active or convalescent COVID-19. Each CDR3 is given with its conserved first and last residue. The order of the fields is J gene, D gene, V gene, clone size, CDR3 DNA, CDR3 protein. The D gene is left open where the match is weak. Size tells how often a clone was seen (once, few, many) or the class of an expanded clone, and some rows leave it out.

j_call: TRBJ2-5; d_call: TRBD2; v_call: TRBV11-3; clone_size: -; cdr3_nt: TGTGCCAGCAGCTCCAGGACTAGCGGACACCAAGAGACCCAGTACTTC; cdr3_aa: CASSSRTSGHQETQYF
j_call: TRBJ2-5; d_call: TRBD2; v_call: TRBV29-1; clone_size: -; cdr3_nt: TGCAGCGCCTCCCAGACTAGCGGGGAAAAAGAGACCCAGTACTTC; cdr3_aa: CSASQTSGEKETQYF
j_call: TRBJ1-1; d_call: TRBD1; v_call: TRBV7-2; clone_size: -; cdr3_nt: TGTGCCAGCAGTTGGAACAGGGGGAGTAACACTGAAGCTTTCTTT; cdr3_aa: CASSWNRGSNTEAFF
j_call: TRBJ1-6; d_call: -; v_call: TRBV7-2; clone_size: -; cdr3_nt: TGTGCCAGCAGCCAGACAGTTTATACCCTCCACTTT; cdr3_aa: CASSQTVYTLHF
j_call: TRBJ1-6; d_call: -; v_call: TRBV27; clone_size: once; cdr3_nt: TGTGCCACGGGGGGGCGCGGGTATTCACCCCTCCACTTT; cdr3_aa: CATGGRGYSPLHF
j_call: TRBJ1-6; d_call: -; v_call: TRBV27; clone_size: -; cdr3_nt: TGTGCCAGCAGTATCCTGTCTCACACGGGGGACTCACCCCTCCACTTT; cdr3_aa: CASSILSHTGDSPLHF
j_call: TRBJ2-7; d_call: -; v_call: TRBV6-2/TRBV6-3; clone_size: -; cdr3_nt: TGTGCCAGCAGTTACCGGGAGAGCACCTACGAGCAGTACTTC; cdr3_aa: CASSYRESTYEQYF
j_call: TRBJ2-3; d_call: -; v_call: TRBV2; clone_size: -; cdr3_nt: TGTGCCAGCACAGGGTTTACAGATACGCAGTATTTT; cdr3_aa: CASTGFTDTQYF
j_call: TRBJ2-5; d_call: TRBD2; v_call: TRBV29-1; clone_size: -; cdr3_nt: TGCAGCGTTGGTTCGGGAGGGGAGACCCAGTACTTC; cdr3_aa: CSVGSGGETQYF
j_call: TRBJ1-2; d_call: TRBD1; v_call: TRBV6-5; clone_size: -; cdr3_nt: TGTGCCAGCAGTTACTCGAACAGGGGTGCAGGCTACACCTTC; cdr3_aa: CASSYSNRGAGYTF
j_call: TRBJ2-7; d_call: TRBD1; v_call: TRBV7-8; clone_size: once; cdr3_nt: TGTGCCAGCAGCTTAGAGACAGGGTATTACGAGCAGTACTTC; cdr3_aa: CASSLETGYYEQYF
j_call: TRBJ1-4; d_call: TRBD1; v_call: TRBV7-2; clone_size: -; cdr3_nt: TGTGCCAGCAGCCCAATCCAGGGGGTAAATGAAAAACTGTTTTTT; cdr3_aa: CASSPIQGVNEKLFF
j_call: TRBJ2-2; d_call: -; v_call: TRBV6-1; clone_size: -; cdr3_nt: TGTGCCAGCAGTGAACCCGGGAGACCAAACACCGGGGAGCTGTTTTTT; cdr3_aa: CASSEPGRPNTGELFF
j_call: TRBJ1-1; d_call: -; v_call: TRBV11-2; clone_size: -; cdr3_nt: TGTGCCAGCAGCAGAGGGGGGGTAGACACTGAAGCTTTCTTT; cdr3_aa: CASSRGGVDTEAFF
j_call: TRBJ2-7; d_call: -; v_call: TRBV28; clone_size: once; cdr3_nt: TGTGCCAGCAGTAGTCCCCTCGGTTACGAGCAGTACTTC; cdr3_aa: CASSSPLGYEQYF
j_call: TRBJ2-7; d_call: TRBD1; v_call: TRBV14; clone_size: -; cdr3_nt: TGTGCCAGCAGCCAACGAGGGACAGGGCACGAGCAGTACTTC; cdr3_aa: CASSQRGTGHEQYF
j_call: TRBJ2-3; d_call: TRBD2; v_call: TRBV19; clone_size: -; cdr3_nt: TGTGCCAGTAGTATGGGACTAGCGGACACAGATACGCAGTATTTT; cdr3_aa: CASSMGLADTDTQYF
j_call: TRBJ1-5; d_call: -; v_call: TRBV19; clone_size: -; cdr3_nt: TGTGCCAGTAGGGCGGGGAATAGCAATCAGCCCCAGCATTTT; cdr3_aa: CASRAGNSNQPQHF
j_call: TRBJ2-3; d_call: TRBD1; v_call: TRBV18; clone_size: -; cdr3_nt: TGTGCCAGCCACAGGGGTAGCACAGATACGCAGTATTTT; cdr3_aa: CASHRGSTDTQYF
j_call: TRBJ2-2; d_call: -; v_call: TRBV6-4; clone_size: -; cdr3_nt: TGTGCCAGCAGTGAAGGCGGGAACACCGGGGAGCTGTTTTTT; cdr3_aa: CASSEGGNTGELFF
j_call: TRBJ1-6; d_call: TRBD1; v_call: TRBV10-2; clone_size: -; cdr3_nt: TGCGCCAGCAGTGACACAGGGGGTGATTCACCCCTCCACTTT; cdr3_aa: CASSDTGGDSPLHF
j_call: TRBJ1-4; d_call: TRBD1; v_call: TRBV5-4; clone_size: -; cdr3_nt: TGTGCCAGCAGCCCTACAGGGGGCGCAGGTTCAATGATTTTT; cdr3_aa: CASSPTGGAGSMIF
j_call: TRBJ1-3; d_call: TRBD1; v_call: TRBV5-1; clone_size: -; cdr3_nt: TGCGCCAGCAGCCTCTACGGACAGGTTGAAAACACCATATATTTT; cdr3_aa: CASSLYGQVENTIYF
j_call: TRBJ2-7; d_call: -; v_call: TRBV29-1; clone_size: few; cdr3_nt: TGCAGCGTTGGATTACTCACGACAGCCTACGAGCAGTACTTC; cdr3_aa: CSVGLLTTAYEQYF
j_call: TRBJ1-1; d_call: TRBD1; v_call: TRBV3-1/TRBV3-2; clone_size: -; cdr3_nt: TGTGCCAGCAGCCACGGGGTGAACAGGGGTACTGAAGCTTTCTTT; cdr3_aa: CASSHGVNRGTEAFF
j_call: TRBJ1-4; d_call: TRBD1; v_call: TRBV5-5; clone_size: -; cdr3_nt: TGTGCCAGCAGCAAGGGGACAGGTGTAAGGGTAGAAAAACTGTTTTTT; cdr3_aa: CASSKGTGVRVEKLFF
j_call: TRBJ2-7; d_call: -; v_call: TRBV19; clone_size: -; cdr3_nt: TGTGCCAGTAGTCTGGGAGGGGGAATCTCCGAGCAGTACTTC; cdr3_aa: CASSLGGGISEQYF
j_call: TRBJ2-7; d_call: -; v_call: TRBV15; clone_size: -; cdr3_nt: TGTGCCACCAGCAGAGACGCACATCTGCGGAACTCCTACGAGCAGTACTTC; cdr3_aa: CATSRDAHLRNSYEQYF
j_call: TRBJ1-1; d_call: -; v_call: TRBV9; clone_size: -; cdr3_nt: TGTGCCAGCAGCGTAGCTAAAGACACTGAAGCTTTCTTT; cdr3_aa: CASSVAKDTEAFF
j_call: TRBJ2-1; d_call: -; v_call: TRBV27; clone_size: -; cdr3_nt: TGTGCCAGCAGTGTAGACAGGAATCCCTTCAATGAGCAGTTCTTC; cdr3_aa: CASSVDRNPFNEQFF
j_call: TRBJ1-2; d_call: -; v_call: TRBV29-1; clone_size: -; cdr3_nt: TGCAGCGTTTTGCTCCCGGGCTATGGCTACACCTTC; cdr3_aa: CSVLLPGYGYTF
j_call: TRBJ2-6; d_call: -; v_call: TRBV29-1; clone_size: -; cdr3_nt: TGCAGCGTTGAAGCGGGCTCTGGGGCCAACGTCCTGACTTTC; cdr3_aa: CSVEAGSGANVLTF
j_call: TRBJ2-7; d_call: TRBD1; v_call: TRBV5-4; clone_size: -; cdr3_nt: TGTGCCAGCAGCTTGGCCCCACGGACAGGGGACAACGAGCAGTACTTC; cdr3_aa: CASSLAPRTGDNEQYF
j_call: TRBJ1-5; d_call: -; v_call: TRBV9; clone_size: -; cdr3_nt: TGTGCCAGCAGCACGGGAGGGGGGCCCCAGCATTTT; cdr3_aa: CASSTGGGPQHF
j_call: TRBJ1-5; d_call: TRBD1; v_call: TRBV15; clone_size: -; cdr3_nt: TGTGCCACCAGCAGAGAGACAGGGGGGAGCAATCAGCCCCAGCATTTT; cdr3_aa: CATSRETGGSNQPQHF
j_call: TRBJ2-3; d_call: TRBD2; v_call: TRBV9; clone_size: -; cdr3_nt: TGTGCCAGCAGCGTAGCTATTAGCGGGGGCCCGACTCGCGGGTGGGATACGCAGTATTTT; cdr3_aa: CASSVAISGGPTRGWDTQYF
j_call: TRBJ1-4; d_call: -; v_call: TRBV15; clone_size: -; cdr3_nt: TGTGCCGCTACTCGGGGAGATAATGAAAAACTGTTTTTT; cdr3_aa: CAATRGDNEKLFF
j_call: TRBJ2-7; d_call: -; v_call: TRBV6-5; clone_size: -; cdr3_nt: TGTGCCAGCGGAGGCGGGGAGCCCTACGAGCAGTACTTC; cdr3_aa: CASGGGEPYEQYF
j_call: TRBJ1-5; d_call: -; v_call: TRBV4-1; clone_size: -; cdr3_nt: TGCGCCAGCAGCCAAGTATCATCAGGGGTCAGGAGCAATCAGCCCCAGCATTTT; cdr3_aa: CASSQVSSGVRSNQPQHF